A selection of T cell receptor beta chains follows, all from one sample in a study of blood T cell repertoires in COVID-19. The repertoire was sequenced with immunoSEQ multiplex PCR; TCRdb's copy has only in-frame clones and lacks some. Among over 70,000 clones listed, 82% were seen once. Sequenced input: peripheral blood. The source of these receptors is a man aged 55 to 70 with acute or convalescent COVID-19. The CDR3 runs from the conserved cysteine through the conserved F or W. The order of the fields is J gene, V gene, clone size, CDR3 length, D gene, CDR3 protein, CDR3 DNA. D genes are given only for firm matches. Size is omitted from some rows. Given values are once, few, many or a class for expanded clones.

j_gene: TRBJ2-7
v_gene: TRBV7-2
abundance: -
len: 15
d_gene: TRBD1
CDR3aa: CASSLVARGLDEQYF
CDR3nt: TGTGCCAGCAGCTTAGTGGCCAGGGGGCTGGACGAGCAGTACTTC

j_gene: TRBJ1-6
v_gene: TRBV28
abundance: -
len: 13
d_gene: -
CDR3aa: CASSPAQWSPLHF
CDR3nt: TGTGCCAGCAGTCCCGCCCAGTGGTCACCCCTCCACTTT

j_gene: TRBJ2-5
v_gene: TRBV5-1
abundance: -
len: 13
d_gene: TRBD1
CDR3aa: CASSRGQPETQYF
CDR3nt: TGCGCCAGCAGCCGGGGACAGCCAGAGACCCAGTACTTC

j_gene: TRBJ1-3
v_gene: TRBV7-2
abundance: -
len: 15
d_gene: TRBD1
CDR3aa: CASRRNRGQGNTIYF
CDR3nt: TGTGCCAGCAGGCGTAACAGGGGGCAAGGAAACACCATATATTTT

j_gene: TRBJ2-1
v_gene: TRBV7-3
abundance: -
len: 15
d_gene: -
CDR3aa: CASSLTADIWDEQFF
CDR3nt: TGTGCCAGCAGCTTAACGGCGGATATTTGGGATGAGCAGTTCTTC

j_gene: TRBJ2-2
v_gene: TRBV28
abundance: few
len: 15
d_gene: -
CDR3aa: CASSLGGGRSGELFF
CDR3nt: TGTGCCAGCAGTTTAGGTGGTGGGAGGTCCGGGGAGCTGTTTTTT

j_gene: TRBJ1-2
v_gene: TRBV2
abundance: few
len: 13
d_gene: TRBD1
CDR3aa: CASRTGDNYGYTF
CDR3nt: TGTGCCAGTCGGACAGGAGATAACTATGGCTACACCTTC

j_gene: TRBJ2-1
v_gene: TRBV24-1
abundance: -
len: 15
d_gene: -
CDR3aa: CATSDRPAGRNEQFF
CDR3nt: TGTGCCACCAGTGATAGACCCGCTGGGAGGAATGAGCAGTTCTTC

j_gene: TRBJ1-1
v_gene: TRBV27
abundance: -
len: 14
d_gene: -
CDR3aa: CASSRSGGGTEAFF
CDR3nt: TGTGCCAGCAGTCGATCCGGGGGGGGTACTGAAGCTTTCTTT

j_gene: TRBJ1-3
v_gene: TRBV7-8
abundance: -
len: 17
d_gene: TRBD1
CDR3aa: CASSLAWQGASGNTIYF
CDR3nt: TGTGCCAGCAGCTTAGCCTGGCAGGGGGCCTCTGGAAACACCATATATTTT

j_gene: TRBJ2-5
v_gene: TRBV21-1
abundance: -
len: 11
d_gene: -
CDR3aa: CASSKNGTQYF
CDR3nt: TGTGCCAGCAGCAAAAACGGGACCCAGTACTTC

j_gene: TRBJ1-1
v_gene: TRBV3-1/TRBV3-2
abundance: -
len: 11
d_gene: -
CDR3aa: CASSSGQEAFF
CDR3nt: TGTGCCAGCAGCTCAGGACAAGAAGCTTTCTTT

j_gene: TRBJ1-5
v_gene: TRBV4-3
abundance: once
len: 13
d_gene: -
CDR3aa: CASSQDGLQPQHF
CDR3nt: TGCGCCAGCAGCCAAGATGGGCTGCAGCCCCAGCATTTT

j_gene: TRBJ1-5
v_gene: TRBV6-5
abundance: -
len: 12
d_gene: -
CDR3aa: CAVDLGNQPQHF
CDR3nt: TGTGCCGTCGACCTAGGTAATCAGCCCCAGCATTTT

j_gene: TRBJ1-5
v_gene: TRBV18
abundance: -
len: 15
d_gene: TRBD1
CDR3aa: CASSPGTGGNQPQHF
CDR3nt: TGTGCCAGCTCACCAGGGACAGGGGGTAATCAGCCCCAGCATTTT

j_gene: TRBJ1-2
v_gene: TRBV12-3/TRBV12-4
abundance: -
len: 13
d_gene: -
CDR3aa: CASRPGANYGYTF
CDR3nt: TGTGCCAGCAGACCCGGAGCTAACTATGGCTACACCTTC

j_gene: TRBJ2-1
v_gene: TRBV19
abundance: -
len: 16
d_gene: TRBD2
CDR3aa: CASVAGDGGSYNEQFF
CDR3nt: TGTGCCAGTGTTGCGGGAGACGGGGGCTCCTACAATGAGCAGTTCTTC

j_gene: TRBJ1-1
v_gene: TRBV15
abundance: -
len: 15
d_gene: -
CDR3aa: CATSRGSRVPTEAFF
CDR3nt: TGTGCCACCAGCAGGGGGAGTCGGGTCCCCACTGAAGCTTTCTTT

j_gene: TRBJ2-7
v_gene: TRBV9
abundance: -
len: 13
d_gene: -
CDR3aa: CASSAGGRDEQYF
CDR3nt: TGTGCCAGCAGCGCAGGGGGGCGAGACGAGCAGTACTTC

j_gene: TRBJ2-3
v_gene: TRBV2
abundance: -
len: 16
d_gene: TRBD2
CDR3aa: CASSSFIAGRTDTQYF
CDR3nt: TGTGCCAGCAGTTCCTTCATAGCGGGAAGGACAGATACGCAGTATTTT

j_gene: TRBJ2-1
v_gene: TRBV5-1
abundance: -
len: 14
d_gene: -
CDR3aa: CASSSGVSYNEQFF
CDR3nt: TGCGCCAGCAGCTCTGGAGTCTCCTACAATGAGCAGTTCTTC

j_gene: TRBJ1-2
v_gene: TRBV7-2
abundance: -
len: 13
d_gene: TRBD1
CDR3aa: CASSRDREYGYTF
CDR3nt: TGTGCCAGCAGCCGTGACAGGGAGTATGGCTACACCTTC

j_gene: TRBJ2-1
v_gene: TRBV7-8
abundance: few
len: 13
d_gene: -
CDR3aa: CASSSSSIHEQFF
CDR3nt: TGTGCCAGCAGCTCATCTAGCATCCATGAGCAGTTCTTC

j_gene: TRBJ2-3
v_gene: TRBV6-5
abundance: once
len: 14
d_gene: TRBD2
CDR3aa: CASTRGGLGDTQYF
CDR3nt: TGTGCCAGCACTCGGGGGGGCCTAGGGGATACGCAGTATTTT

j_gene: TRBJ2-7
v_gene: TRBV27
abundance: -
len: 13
d_gene: TRBD1
CDR3aa: CASGRDRTYEQYF
CDR3nt: TGTGCCAGCGGACGGGACAGGACCTACGAGCAGTACTTC

j_gene: TRBJ2-5
v_gene: TRBV18
abundance: few
len: 15
d_gene: -
CDR3aa: CASSPGNTYQETQYF
CDR3nt: TGTGCCAGCTCACCGGGCAACACATATCAAGAGACCCAGTACTTC

j_gene: TRBJ2-5
v_gene: TRBV3-1/TRBV3-2
abundance: -
len: 17
d_gene: -
CDR3aa: CASSPKRRRGPQETQYF
CDR3nt: TGTGCCAGCAGCCCCAAGAGGCGTCGGGGTCCCCAAGAGACCCAGTACTTC

j_gene: TRBJ2-7
v_gene: TRBV27
abundance: -
len: 14
d_gene: TRBD2
CDR3aa: CASRAGTSGTEQYF
CDR3nt: TGTGCCAGCAGAGCCGGGACTAGCGGGACCGAGCAGTACTTC